These T cell receptor beta chains were read from a single sample in a study of cytomegalovirus exposure and HLA in healthy donors. TCRdb's table, derived via immunoSEQ multiplex PCR, lists solely in-frame clones and lacks some. This table has under 250,000 clones, 65% to 90% appearing once. What was sequenced was PBMCs. The receptor source for this set is a woman between 50 and 59 years old in good health and CMV-seronegative. The CDR3 runs from the conserved cysteine through the conserved F or W. Fields, in order: V gene, D gene, J gene, clone size, CDR3 protein, CDR3 DNA. A D gene is named only where the DNA matches it firmly. Some rows mark clone size as missing; the rest say once, few, many or name a class of expanded clone.

V gene: TRBV27; D gene: TRBD1; J gene: TRBJ2-5; clone size: NA; CDR3 protein: CASSLGDRGQETQYF; CDR3 DNA: TGTGCCAGCAGTTTAGGAGACAGGGGGCAAGAGACCCAGTACTTC
V gene: TRBV6-5; D gene: TRBD2; J gene: TRBJ2-5; clone size: NA; CDR3 protein: CASSSSGSGWETQYF; CDR3 DNA: TGTGCCAGCAGTAGTAGCGGGAGTGGATGGGAGACCCAGTACTTC
V gene: TRBV4-1; D gene: NA; J gene: TRBJ2-2; clone size: NA; CDR3 protein: CASSQGHGELFF; CDR3 DNA: TGCGCCAGCAGCCAAGGTCACGGGGAGCTGTTTTTT
V gene: TRBV5-4; D gene: NA; J gene: TRBJ1-6; clone size: NA; CDR3 protein: CASSLVGDYSYNSPLHF; CDR3 DNA: TGTGCCAGCAGCTTGGTAGGGGATTACTCCTATAATTCACCCCTCCACTTT
V gene: TRBV28; D gene: TRBD1; J gene: TRBJ2-7; clone size: NA; CDR3 protein: CASSLSDRGDYEQYF; CDR3 DNA: TGTGCCAGCAGTTTATCCGACAGGGGTGACTACGAGCAGTACTTC
V gene: TRBV28; D gene: NA; J gene: TRBJ2-7; clone size: NA; CDR3 protein: CASSQAGAYEQYF; CDR3 DNA: TGTGCCAGCAGTCAAGCGGGTGCCTACGAGCAGTACTTC
V gene: TRBV6-4; D gene: TRBD2; J gene: TRBJ2-3; clone size: few; CDR3 protein: CASSETSGSSDTQYF; CDR3 DNA: TGTGCCAGCAGTGAGACTAGCGGGAGCTCAGATACGCAGTATTTT
V gene: TRBV7-2; D gene: TRBD1; J gene: TRBJ2-7; clone size: NA; CDR3 protein: CASSLVVTGGIEQYF; CDR3 DNA: TGTGCCAGCAGCTTAGTGGTGACAGGGGGCATCGAGCAGTACTTC
V gene: TRBV27; D gene: NA; J gene: TRBJ2-7; clone size: NA; CDR3 protein: CASSVQGYEQYF; CDR3 DNA: TGTGCCAGCAGTGTCCAGGGGTACGAGCAGTACTTC
V gene: TRBV19; D gene: TRBD1; J gene: TRBJ1-1; clone size: NA; CDR3 protein: CASTPDRGTEAFF; CDR3 DNA: TGTGCCAGTACCCCGGACAGGGGCACTGAAGCTTTCTTT
V gene: TRBV5-1; D gene: TRBD2; J gene: TRBJ2-1; clone size: once; CDR3 protein: CASSPYGPSGANEQFF; CDR3 DNA: TGCGCCAGCAGCCCCTATGGACCTAGCGGGGCCAATGAGCAGTTCTTC
V gene: TRBV2; D gene: NA; J gene: TRBJ2-7; clone size: NA; CDR3 protein: CASSEYYEQYF; CDR3 DNA: TGTGCCAGCAGTGAATACTACGAGCAGTACTTC
V gene: TRBV7-8; D gene: TRBD1; J gene: TRBJ1-2; clone size: NA; CDR3 protein: CASSSTGQGFGYTF; CDR3 DNA: TGTGCCAGCAGCTCCACGGGACAGGGGTTTGGCTACACCTTC
V gene: TRBV29-1; D gene: NA; J gene: TRBJ2-1; clone size: NA; CDR3 protein: CSVEGTAEGFGEQFF; CDR3 DNA: TGCAGCGTTGAGGGGACGGCGGAGGGGTTCGGTGAGCAGTTCTTC
V gene: TRBV5-1; D gene: TRBD2; J gene: TRBJ2-2; clone size: once; CDR3 protein: CASSFFGTSGNRNTGELFF; CDR3 DNA: TGCGCCAGCAGCTTCTTCGGGACTAGCGGGAACCGGAACACCGGGGAGCTGTTTTTT
V gene: TRBV5-1; D gene: NA; J gene: TRBJ2-5; clone size: NA; CDR3 protein: CASSLGPNQETQYF; CDR3 DNA: TGCGCCAGCAGCTTGGGGCCGAACCAAGAGACCCAGTACTTC
V gene: TRBV18; D gene: NA; J gene: TRBJ1-5; clone size: NA; CDR3 protein: CASSKGGHSNQPQHF; CDR3 DNA: TGTGCCAGCTCTAAAGGGGGTCATAGCAATCAGCCCCAGCATTTT
V gene: TRBV9; D gene: NA; J gene: TRBJ2-1; clone size: NA; CDR3 protein: CASSVEGGGKDEQFF; CDR3 DNA: TGTGCCAGCAGCGTAGAAGGGGGTGGGAAAGATGAGCAGTTCTTC
V gene: TRBV6-1; D gene: NA; J gene: TRBJ2-2; clone size: NA; CDR3 protein: CASRIDPQATGELFF; CDR3 DNA: TGTGCCAGCAGGATTGACCCCCAGGCAACCGGGGAGCTGTTTTTT
V gene: TRBV4-1; D gene: NA; J gene: TRBJ2-5; clone size: NA; CDR3 protein: CASSQGLTLSGEQYF; CDR3 DNA: TGCGCCAGCAGCCAAGGTCTTACGCTGTCTGGAGAGCAGTACTTC
V gene: TRBV5-1; D gene: NA; J gene: TRBJ2-2; clone size: NA; CDR3 protein: CASSPGRGKNTGELFF; CDR3 DNA: TGCGCCAGCAGCCCGGGGAGGGGGAAGAACACCGGGGAGCTGTTTTTT
V gene: TRBV28; D gene: TRBD2; J gene: TRBJ2-1; clone size: NA; CDR3 protein: CASSPPGGSKTSGRGQQFF; CDR3 DNA: TGTGCCAGCAGTCCCCCGGGAGGTAGTAAGACTAGCGGGAGGGGTCAGCAGTTCTTC
V gene: TRBV28; D gene: NA; J gene: TRBJ2-5; clone size: NA; CDR3 protein: CASSSFGFQETQYF; CDR3 DNA: TGTGCCAGCAGTTCCTTCGGGTTCCAAGAGACCCAGTACTTC
V gene: TRBV7-9; D gene: NA; J gene: TRBJ2-7; clone size: NA; CDR3 protein: CASSPDGGVTYEQYF; CDR3 DNA: TGTGCCAGCAGCCCAGACGGAGGGGTTACCTACGAGCAGTACTTC
V gene: TRBV4-1; D gene: NA; J gene: TRBJ1-1; clone size: NA; CDR3 protein: CASSQEGRGGPRDTEAFF; CDR3 DNA: TGCGCCAGCAGCCAAGAAGGTAGGGGAGGCCCTAGGGACACTGAAGCTTTCTTT
V gene: TRBV5-1; D gene: NA; J gene: TRBJ2-1; clone size: NA; CDR3 protein: CASSLVVAGDEQFF; CDR3 DNA: TGCGCCAGCAGCTTGGTCGTAGCCGGCGATGAGCAGTTCTTC
V gene: TRBV18; D gene: NA; J gene: TRBJ2-2; clone size: few; CDR3 protein: CASSPLQEPNTGELFF; CDR3 DNA: TGTGCCAGCTCACCACTACAGGAGCCGAACACCGGGGAGCTGTTTTTT
V gene: TRBV15; D gene: NA; J gene: TRBJ2-7; clone size: NA; CDR3 protein: CATSRPGGTYEQYF; CDR3 DNA: TGTGCCACCAGCAGACCTGGGGGGACCTACGAGCAGTACTTC
V gene: TRBV5-4; D gene: TRBD2; J gene: TRBJ2-7; clone size: NA; CDR3 protein: CASSLGLASYEQYF; CDR3 DNA: TGTGCCAGCAGCTTGGGACTAGCCTCCTACGAGCAGTACTTC
V gene: TRBV6-6; D gene: TRBD1; J gene: TRBJ2-3; clone size: NA; CDR3 protein: CASSPAGTAGGDTQYF; CDR3 DNA: TGTGCCAGCAGTCCAGCCGGGACAGCTGGTGGAGATACGCAGTATTTT
V gene: TRBV6-1; D gene: NA; J gene: TRBJ2-1; clone size: NA; CDR3 protein: CASSATRETEQFF; CDR3 DNA: TGTGCCAGCAGTGCCACCCGGGAAACTGAGCAGTTCTTC
V gene: TRBV11-1; D gene: TRBD1; J gene: TRBJ1-1; clone size: once; CDR3 protein: CASSLGRTGPLNTEAFF; CDR3 DNA: TGTGCCAGCAGCTTAGGTCGGACAGGGCCCTTGAACACTGAAGCTTTCTTT